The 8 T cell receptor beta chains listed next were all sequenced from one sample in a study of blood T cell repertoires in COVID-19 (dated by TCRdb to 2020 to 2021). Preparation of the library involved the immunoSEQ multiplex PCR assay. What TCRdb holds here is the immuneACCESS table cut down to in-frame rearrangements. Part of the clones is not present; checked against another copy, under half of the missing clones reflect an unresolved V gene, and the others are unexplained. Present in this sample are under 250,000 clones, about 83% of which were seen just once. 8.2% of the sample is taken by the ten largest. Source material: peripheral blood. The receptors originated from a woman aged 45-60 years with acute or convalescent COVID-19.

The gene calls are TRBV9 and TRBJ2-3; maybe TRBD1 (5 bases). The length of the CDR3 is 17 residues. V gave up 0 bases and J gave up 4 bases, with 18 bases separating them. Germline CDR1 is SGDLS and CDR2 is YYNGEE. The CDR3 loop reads CASSVATVQGWADTQYF. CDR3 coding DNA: TGTGCCAGCAGCGTAGCTACTGTCCAGGGTTGGGCAGATACGCAGTATTTT.

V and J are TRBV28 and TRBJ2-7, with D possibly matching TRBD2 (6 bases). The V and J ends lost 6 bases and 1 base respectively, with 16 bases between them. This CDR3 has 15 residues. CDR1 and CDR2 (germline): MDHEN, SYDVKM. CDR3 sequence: CASSQDTGESYEQYF. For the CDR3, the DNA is TGTGCCAGCAGCCAAGACACGGGGGAATCCTACGAGCAGTACTTC.

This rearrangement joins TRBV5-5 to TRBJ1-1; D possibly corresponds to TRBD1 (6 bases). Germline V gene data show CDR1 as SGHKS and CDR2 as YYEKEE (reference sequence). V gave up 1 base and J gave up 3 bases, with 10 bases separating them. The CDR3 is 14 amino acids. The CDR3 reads CASSLYREYTEAFF. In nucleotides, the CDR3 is TGTGCCAGCAGCTTGTACAGGGAGTACACTGAAGCTTTCTTT.

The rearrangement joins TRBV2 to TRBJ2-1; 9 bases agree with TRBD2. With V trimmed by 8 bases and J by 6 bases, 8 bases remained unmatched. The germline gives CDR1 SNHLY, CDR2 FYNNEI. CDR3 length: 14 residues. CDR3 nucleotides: TGTGCCAGCCGTCTAGCGGGGACTCTCAATGAGCAGTTCTTC. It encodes CASRLAGTLNEQFF.

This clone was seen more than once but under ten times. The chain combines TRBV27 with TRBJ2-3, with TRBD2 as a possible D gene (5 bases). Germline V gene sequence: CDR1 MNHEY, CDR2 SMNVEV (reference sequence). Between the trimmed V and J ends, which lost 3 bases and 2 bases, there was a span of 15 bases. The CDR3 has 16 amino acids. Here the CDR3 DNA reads TGTGCCAGCAGTTTGAGAGGGCCCCTCTCCACAGATACGCAGTATTTT. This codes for CASSLRGPLSTDTQYF.

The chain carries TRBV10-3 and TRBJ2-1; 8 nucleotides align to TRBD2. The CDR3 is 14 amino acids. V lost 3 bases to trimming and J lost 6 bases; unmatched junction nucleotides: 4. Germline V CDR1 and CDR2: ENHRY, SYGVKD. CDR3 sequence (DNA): TGTGCCATCAGTGAACGGGAGGGCCTCAATGAGCAGTTCTTC. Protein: CAISEREGLNEQFF.

The chain's CDR3 is CASSPQDTRDSPLHF. The CDR3 DNA is TGTGCCAGCAGTCCGCAGGACACCCGGGATTCACCCCTCCACTTT. The rearrangement links TRBV28 to TRBJ1-6; weak D call: TRBD1 (5 bases). The CDR3 length is 15 residues. Trimming cost V 5 bases and J 8 bases, with 16 bases left between them. Germline-derived CDR1 and CDR2 are MDHEN and SYDVKM. Full variable domain (rest looked up from reference TRBV28 and TRBJ1-6): DVKVTQSSRYLVKRTGEKVFLECVQDMDHENMFWYRQDPGLGLRLIYFSYDVKMKEKGDIPEGYSVSREKKERFSLILESASTNQTSMYLCASSPQDTRDSPLHFGNGTRLTVT.

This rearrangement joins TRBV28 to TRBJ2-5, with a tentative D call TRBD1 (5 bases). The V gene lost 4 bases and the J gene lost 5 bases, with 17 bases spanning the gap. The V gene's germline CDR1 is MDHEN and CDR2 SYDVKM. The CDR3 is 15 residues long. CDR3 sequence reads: CASSYRTRTLETQYF. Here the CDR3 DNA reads TGTGCCAGCAGTTATCGGACACGAACCCTGGAGACCCAGTACTTC.